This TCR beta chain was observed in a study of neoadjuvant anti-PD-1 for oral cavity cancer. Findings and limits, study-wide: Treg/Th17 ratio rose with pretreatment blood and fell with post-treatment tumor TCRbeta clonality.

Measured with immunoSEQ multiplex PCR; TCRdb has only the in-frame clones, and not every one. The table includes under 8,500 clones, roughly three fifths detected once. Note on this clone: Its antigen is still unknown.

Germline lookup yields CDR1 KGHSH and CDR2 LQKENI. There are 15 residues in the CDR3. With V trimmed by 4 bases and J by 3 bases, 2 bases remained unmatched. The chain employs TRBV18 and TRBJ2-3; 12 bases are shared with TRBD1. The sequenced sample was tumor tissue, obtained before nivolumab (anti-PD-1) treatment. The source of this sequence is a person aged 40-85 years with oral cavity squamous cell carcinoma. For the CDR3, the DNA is TGTGCCAGCTCACGGGACAGGGGGCAAACAGATACGCAGTATTTT. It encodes CASSRDRGQTDTQYF.